This T cell receptor (beta chain) came from a study of blood T cell repertoires in COVID-19 (dated by TCRdb to the early 2020s). The study in broad terms: Samples from collaborators originated in the United States, Italy and Spain and spanned both the acute and convalescent phases of COVID-19. The prospective study material was composed of cDNA or gDNA derived from T cells, B-cell-depleted T cells, or PBMCs. Deeply sampled blood TCRbeta repertoires from subjects exposed to, actively infected with, or recovered from COVID-19 were included in the dataset. The repertoires were released in a freely available public database meant as a resource for research on the immune response to SARS-CoV-2. The samples were drawn from two sources: the first 160 participants of the ongoing ImmuneRACE study, and 950 to 1,500 subjects contributed by 6 global collaborators. The sample metadata nearly always contained a de-identified subject ID, COVID-19 status, age in years and sex. HLA class I and class II types, where available, came from metadata supplied by the sample provider rather than from assay-based typing. The study at large found these results: The quantity of clinical and demographic metadata differed by source and by participant and was supplied without curation.

Taken from cysteine to phenylalanine, the CDR3 has 11 residues. Of all the DNA, just the CDR3 is kept, 33 bases in frame from base 1. V drops 5 bases and J drops 6 bases, leaving 10 bases in between. From a lookup of the germline V gene (reference sequence), CDR1 and CDR2 are GTSNPN and SVGIG. At one collaborating source in Seattle, patients were enrolled during active infection and were followed longitudinally through the course of disease. Whole blood was collected in K2EDTA tubes by collaborating institutions according to the institutions' own protocols. For TCRbeta analysis, collaborators shipped samples as frozen whole blood, isolated PBMCs, or DNA extracted from either of those sample types. A remark on this clone: The antigen it recognizes is unknown. Base quality data are lacking; no much larger clone is found one base away.

TCRbeta CDR3 regions were amplified from genomic DNA by means of the immunoSEQ Assay, a bias-controlled multiplex PCR. As for the authors' bioinformatics: The number of nucleated cells in each sample was estimated from the amplification of reference gene primers within the assay. To quantify the absolute abundance of each unique TCRbeta CDR3 rearrangement, sequence reads were collapsed and filtered. For each sample, productive Simpson clonality was calculated as the square root of Simpson's diversity index across productive rearrangements. TCRdb limited this immuneACCESS table to in-frame rearrangements with V and J called. A share of clones is missing; checked studies link under half to unresolved V genes, and the rest is unexplained. For V, J and clone size, that table is used; D and trimming come from the DNA. Counted in this sample were roughly 410,000 clones; over 75% of them appeared once. The ten largest clones take up under 3% of the sample.

The sequenced sample was peripheral blood. The receptor comes from a woman in her fifties or sixties with COVID-19, enrolled during active disease. Recombination linked TRBV30 to TRBJ1-2, with TRBD1 tentatively as D gene (5 bases match). The CDR3: CAWGGGNGYTF. In nucleotide form, the sequence is TGTGCCTGGGGGGGAGGGAATGGCTACACCTTC.